This T cell receptor beta chain was captured by sequencing in a study of blood T cell repertoires in COVID-19. Membership in each cohort depended on participant-reported clinical history. Sequencing was performed with immunoSEQ multiplex PCR; in TCRdb, only in-frame clones are kept and a portion is missing. This sample carries under 500,000 clones, approximately 90% of them seen once, and the ten largest clones take almost 2%. The sequenced material came from PBMCs or T cells enriched from blood (not recorded which). This TCR was recovered from a woman in her late teens or twenties with acute COVID-19.

DNA of the CDR3: TGCGCCAGCAGCTTTGAACAGAACTATGGCTACACCTTC. This translates into CASSFEQNYGYTF. The chain combines TRBV5-1 with TRBJ1-2; D is undetermined. Germline CDR1 reads SGHRS; CDR2 reads YFSETQ. V was cut by 2 bases and J by 2 bases, with 7 bases left in between. CDR3 length: 13 residues.